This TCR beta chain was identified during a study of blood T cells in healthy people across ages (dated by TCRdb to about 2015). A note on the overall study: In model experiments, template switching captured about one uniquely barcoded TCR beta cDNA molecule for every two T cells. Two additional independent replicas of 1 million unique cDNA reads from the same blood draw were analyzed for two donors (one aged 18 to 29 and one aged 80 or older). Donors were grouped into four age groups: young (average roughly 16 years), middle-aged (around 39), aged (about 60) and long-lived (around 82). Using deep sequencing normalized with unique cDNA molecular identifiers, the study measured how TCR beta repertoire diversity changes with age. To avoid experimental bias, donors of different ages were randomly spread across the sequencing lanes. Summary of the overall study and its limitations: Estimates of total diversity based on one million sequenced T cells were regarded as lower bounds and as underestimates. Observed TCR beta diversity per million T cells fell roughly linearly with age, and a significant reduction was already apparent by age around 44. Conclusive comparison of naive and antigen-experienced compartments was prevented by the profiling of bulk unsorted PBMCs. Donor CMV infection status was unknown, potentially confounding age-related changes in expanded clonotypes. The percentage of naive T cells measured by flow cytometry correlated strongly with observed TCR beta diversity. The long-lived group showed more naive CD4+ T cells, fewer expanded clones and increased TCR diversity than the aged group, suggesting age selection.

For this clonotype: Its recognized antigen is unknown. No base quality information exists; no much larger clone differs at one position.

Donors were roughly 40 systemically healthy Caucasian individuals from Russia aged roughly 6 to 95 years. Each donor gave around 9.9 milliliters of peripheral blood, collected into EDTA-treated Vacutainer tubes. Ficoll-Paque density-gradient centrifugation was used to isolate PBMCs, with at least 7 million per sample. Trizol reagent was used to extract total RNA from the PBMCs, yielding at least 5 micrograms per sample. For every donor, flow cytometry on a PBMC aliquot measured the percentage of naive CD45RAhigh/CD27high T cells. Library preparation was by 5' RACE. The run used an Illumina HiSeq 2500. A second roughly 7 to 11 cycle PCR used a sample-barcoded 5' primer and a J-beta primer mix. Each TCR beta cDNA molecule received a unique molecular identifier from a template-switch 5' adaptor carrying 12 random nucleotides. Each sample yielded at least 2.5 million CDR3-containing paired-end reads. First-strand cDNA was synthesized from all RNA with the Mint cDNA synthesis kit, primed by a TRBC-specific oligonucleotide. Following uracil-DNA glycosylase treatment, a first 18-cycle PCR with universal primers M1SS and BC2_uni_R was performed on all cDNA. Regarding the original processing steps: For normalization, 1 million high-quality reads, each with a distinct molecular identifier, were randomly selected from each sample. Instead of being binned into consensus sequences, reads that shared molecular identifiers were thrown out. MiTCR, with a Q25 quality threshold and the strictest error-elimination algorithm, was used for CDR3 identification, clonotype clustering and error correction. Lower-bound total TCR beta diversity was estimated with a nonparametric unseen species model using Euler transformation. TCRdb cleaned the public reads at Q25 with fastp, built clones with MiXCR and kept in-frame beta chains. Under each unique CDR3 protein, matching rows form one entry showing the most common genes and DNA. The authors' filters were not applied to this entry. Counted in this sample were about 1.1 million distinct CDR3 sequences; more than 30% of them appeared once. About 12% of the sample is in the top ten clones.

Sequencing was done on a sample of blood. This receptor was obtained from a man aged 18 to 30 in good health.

The sequence in DNA is TGTGCCAGCAGTTCCATCGGGGGGAAATCCTACAATGAGCAGTTCTTC. The translation is CASSSIGGKSYNEQFF. The rearrangement joined TRBV11-2 to TRBJ2-1; 7 bases in the middle match TRBD2. V trim: 6 bases; J trim: 1 base; unmatched bases: 9. The CDR3 holds 16 amino acids from the cysteine to the phenylalanine. Only CDR3 DNA is held: 48 bases, read in frame from base 1. Reading the germline V gene gives CDR1 SGHAT and CDR2 FQNNGV.